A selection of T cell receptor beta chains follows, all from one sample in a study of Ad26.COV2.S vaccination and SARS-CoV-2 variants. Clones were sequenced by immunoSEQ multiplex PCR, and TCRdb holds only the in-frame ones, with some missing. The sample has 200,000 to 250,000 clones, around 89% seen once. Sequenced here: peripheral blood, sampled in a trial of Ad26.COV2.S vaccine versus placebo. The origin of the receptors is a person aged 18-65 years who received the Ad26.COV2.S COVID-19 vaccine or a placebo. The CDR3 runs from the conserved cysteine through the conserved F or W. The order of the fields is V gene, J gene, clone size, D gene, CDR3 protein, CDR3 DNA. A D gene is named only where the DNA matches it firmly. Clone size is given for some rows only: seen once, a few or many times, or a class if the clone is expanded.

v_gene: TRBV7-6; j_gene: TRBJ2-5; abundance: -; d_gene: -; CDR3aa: CASSLAQGETQYF; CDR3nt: TGTGCCAGCAGCTTAGCCCAAGGAGAGACCCAGTACTTC
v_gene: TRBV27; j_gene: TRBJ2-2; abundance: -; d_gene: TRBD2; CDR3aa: CASRTSGGGTGELFF; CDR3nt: TGTGCCAGCAGAACCTCGGGGGGAGGCACCGGGGAGCTGTTTTTT
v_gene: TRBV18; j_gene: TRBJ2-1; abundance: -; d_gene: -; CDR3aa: CASSPVRGGGPISDNEQFF; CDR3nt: TGTGCCAGCTCACCGGTGAGGGGAGGTGGTCCAATTTCGGACAATGAGCAGTTCTTC
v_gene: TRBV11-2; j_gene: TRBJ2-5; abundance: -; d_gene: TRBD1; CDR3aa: CASSLGGTGVLETQYF; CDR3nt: TGTGCCAGCAGCTTAGGAGGGACAGGGGTTTTGGAGACCCAGTACTTC
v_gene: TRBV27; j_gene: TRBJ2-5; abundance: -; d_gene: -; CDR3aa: CASRLTFSGETQYF; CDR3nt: TGTGCCAGCAGATTGACGTTCAGTGGGGAGACCCAGTACTTC
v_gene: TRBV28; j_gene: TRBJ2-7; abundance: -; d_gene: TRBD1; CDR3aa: CASSPIRDRVYEQYF; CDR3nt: TGTGCCAGCAGCCCGATTCGGGACAGGGTGTACGAGCAGTACTTC
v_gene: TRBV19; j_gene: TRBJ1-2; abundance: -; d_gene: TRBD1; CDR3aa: CASSRDRGPGGYGYTF; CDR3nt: TGTGCCAGTAGCCGGGACAGGGGGCCAGGGGGCTATGGCTACACCTTC
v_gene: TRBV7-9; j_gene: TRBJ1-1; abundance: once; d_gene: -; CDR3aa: CASSLSGTEAFF; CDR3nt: TGTGCCAGCAGCTTGTCTGGCACTGAAGCTTTCTTT
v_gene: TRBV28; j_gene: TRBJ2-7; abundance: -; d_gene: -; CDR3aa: CASTPPPQGRYYEQYF; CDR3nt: TGTGCCAGCACCCCGCCGCCGCAGGGGCGGTACTACGAGCAGTACTTC
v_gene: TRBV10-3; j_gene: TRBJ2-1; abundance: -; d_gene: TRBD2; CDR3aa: CAISESQGLALYNEQFF; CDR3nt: TGTGCCATCAGTGAGTCGCAGGGACTAGCCCTGTACAATGAGCAGTTCTTC
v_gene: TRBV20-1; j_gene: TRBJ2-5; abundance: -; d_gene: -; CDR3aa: CSAEYQETQYF; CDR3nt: TGCAGTGCTGAGTACCAAGAGACCCAGTACTTC
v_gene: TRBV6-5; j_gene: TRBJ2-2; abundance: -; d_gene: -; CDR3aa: CASSYNRGGELFF; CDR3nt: TGTGCCAGCAGTTACAACCGGGGTGGGGAGCTGTTTTTT
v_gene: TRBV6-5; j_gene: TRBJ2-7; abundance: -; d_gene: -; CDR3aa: CASSYSSRAYEQYF; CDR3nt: TGTGCCAGCAGTTACTCTTCCAGAGCCTACGAGCAGTACTTC
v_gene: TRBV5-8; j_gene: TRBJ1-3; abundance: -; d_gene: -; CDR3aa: CASRFEGNTIYF; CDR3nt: TGTGCCAGCAGATTCGAAGGAAACACCATATATTTT
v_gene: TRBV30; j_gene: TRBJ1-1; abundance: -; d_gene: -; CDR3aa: CAWSRKNTEAFF; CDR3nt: TGTGCCTGGAGTCGGAAGAACACTGAAGCTTTCTTT
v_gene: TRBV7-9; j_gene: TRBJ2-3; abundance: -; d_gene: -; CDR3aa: CASSRPALTDTQYF; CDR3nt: TGTGCCAGCAGCCGACCAGCACTCACAGATACGCAGTATTTT
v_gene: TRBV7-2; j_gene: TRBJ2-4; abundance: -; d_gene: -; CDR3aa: CASGGTSKNIQYF; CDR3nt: TGTGCCAGCGGCGGAACTTCCAAAAACATTCAGTACTTC
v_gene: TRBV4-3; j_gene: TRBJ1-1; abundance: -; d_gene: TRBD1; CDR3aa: CASSQASDRGKAFF; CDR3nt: TGCGCCAGCAGCCAAGCTTCGGACAGGGGTAAAGCTTTCTTT
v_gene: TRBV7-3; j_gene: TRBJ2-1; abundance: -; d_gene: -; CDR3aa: CASSLNPSGPWSYNEQFF; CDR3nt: TGTGCCAGCAGCTTAAACCCTTCGGGCCCTTGGTCTTACAATGAGCAGTTCTTC
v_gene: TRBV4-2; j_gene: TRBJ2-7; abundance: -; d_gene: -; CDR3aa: CASSQEQGDSYEQYF; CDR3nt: TGTGCCAGCAGCCAAGAGCAGGGCGATTCATACGAGCAGTACTTC
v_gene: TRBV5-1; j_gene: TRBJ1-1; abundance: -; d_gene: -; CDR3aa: CASSLEGPKWENTEAFF; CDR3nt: TGCGCCAGCAGCTTGGAGGGTCCAAAGTGGGAAAACACTGAAGCTTTCTTT
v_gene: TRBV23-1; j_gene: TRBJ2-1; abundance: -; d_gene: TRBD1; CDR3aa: CASSQSTPGGYNEQFF; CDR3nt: TGCGCCAGCAGTCAATCTACGCCAGGGGGATACAATGAGCAGTTCTTC
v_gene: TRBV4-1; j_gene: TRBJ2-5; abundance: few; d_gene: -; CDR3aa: CASSQSVMGSLQETQYF; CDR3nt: TGCGCCAGCAGCCAATCAGTCATGGGCAGTCTTCAAGAGACCCAGTACTTC
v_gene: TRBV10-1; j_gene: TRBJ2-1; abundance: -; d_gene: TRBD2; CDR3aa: CASSESRASGSLDEQFF; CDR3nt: TGCGCCAGCAGTGAGTCGAGGGCTAGCGGGAGTTTGGATGAGCAGTTCTTC
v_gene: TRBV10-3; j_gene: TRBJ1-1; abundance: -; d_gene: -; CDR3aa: CAISESTGNTEAFF; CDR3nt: TGTGCCATCAGCGAATCCACTGGAAACACTGAAGCTTTCTTT